A selection of T cell receptor beta chains follows, all from one sample in a study of T cells in Graves' hyperthyroidism and ophthalmopathy. TCRdb reanalysed the multiplex PCR reads using MiXCR and keeps one entry per CDR3 protein. The data contain under 700,000 distinct CDR3 sequences, 16% of them singletons. Source material: blood. These receptors were taken from a woman between 18 and 30 years old with Graves' hyperthyroidism. CDR3s leave out the opening cysteine and the closing phenylalanine or tryptophan.

TRBJ2-3 | TRBV3-1 | ASSQIAGGRADTQY
TRBJ2-7 | TRBV20-1 | SARSGGSSPYEQY
TRBJ2-7 | TRBV2 | ASSSPGFHEQY
TRBJ2-2 | TRBV27 | ASSFVDYANTGELF
TRBJ2-3 | TRBV7-9 | ASSWRGASTDTQY
TRBJ2-1 | TRBV7-3 | ASSSGTSLNEQF
TRBJ2-7 | TRBV29-1 | SADQNYEQY
TRBJ2-3 | TRBV27 | ATLRRAGEIDTQY
TRBJ2-7 | TRBV4-1 | ASSQVLKEGYEQY
TRBJ1-5 | TRBV12-3/TRBV12-4 | ATSENHGNQPQH
TRBJ2-1 | TRBV12-3/TRBV12-4 | ASSGASRNEQF
TRBJ1-2 | TRBV12-3/TRBV12-4 | ASSFTGTGANYGYT
TRBJ2-2 | TRBV11-2 | ASSLGQGTPGELF
TRBJ2-7 | TRBV25-1 | ASRQGVADEQY
TRBJ2-7 | TRBV2 | ASIRQASYEQY
TRBJ2-3 | TRBV29-1 | SVVPRQRFTDTQY
TRBJ2-7 | TRBV20-1 | SARDAASGRTVREQY
TRBJ2-1 | TRBV5-1 | ASSREADEQF
TRBJ2-1 | TRBV2 | ASSEIRAGGNEQF
TRBJ1-5 | TRBV27 | ASRKTGGGNQPQH
TRBJ2-5 | TRBV11-2 | ASKRELETQY
TRBJ2-2 | TRBV7-2 | ASSPYSGNTGELF
TRBJ2-1 | TRBV12-3/TRBV12-4 | ASRSIYNEQF
TRBJ2-7 | TRBV5-1 | ASRQLAGSYEQY
TRBJ2-2 | TRBV20-1 | SATDRGTRELF
TRBJ2-1 | TRBV6-1 | ASSGQQGADLSYNEQF
TRBJ2-5 | TRBV6-2/TRBV6-3 | ASRNPLAGETQY
TRBJ2-3 | TRBV5-6 | ASSLSKGTATDTQY
TRBJ1-1 | TRBV12-3/TRBV12-4 | ASRPWQGLNTEAF
TRBJ1-2 | TRBV5-6 | ASSFLDRATNYGYT
TRBJ2-4 | TRBV7-2 | ASSLGGGKNIQY
TRBJ1-1 | TRBV7-9 | ASRPRGSGDTEAF
TRBJ2-2 | TRBV10-1 | ATSAGHTGELC
TRBJ1-4 | TRBV12-3/TRBV12-4 | ASGTTGTLNGKLF
TRBJ1-2 | TRBV20-1 | SARVALEDGYT
TRBJ2-3 | TRBV24-1 | ATSDSGGRHRDTQY
TRBJ2-7 | TRBV6-1 | ASASPGQGAGEQY
TRBJ2-2 | TRBV5-6 | ASSLALAGATTGELF
TRBJ1-4 | TRBV5-1 | ASSPGQIVEKLF
TRBJ2-5 | TRBV2 | ASRQNNAAGGQETQY
TRBJ2-3 | TRBV6-2/TRBV6-3 | ATGSGRADTQY
TRBJ2-7 | TRBV20-1 | SAPPRASGSVYEQY
TRBJ2-7 | TRBV7-8 | ASSPTSDSYEQY
TRBJ1-5 | TRBV20-1 | SARMTDVHQPQH
TRBJ2-1 | TRBV27 | ASTGLGLGSYNEQF
TRBJ2-2 | TRBV20-1 | SATLRVRGRTGEPF
TRBJ2-7 | TRBV13 | ASSLHHPSLAGVAYEQY
TRBJ1-6 | TRBV14 | ASSQLTGAGSPLH
TRBJ2-1 | TRBV6-2/TRBV6-3 | ASSYARGFYNEQF
TRBJ2-7 | TRBV11-3 | ASSYSRGPIYEQY
TRBJ1-1 | TRBV7-2 | ASSLEEGLNTEAF
TRBJ1-2 | TRBV5-1 | ASSVDRGNYGYT
TRBJ2-2 | TRBV7-2 | ASSSFQGPNTGELF
TRBJ1-1 | TRBV3-1 | ASSRGRSGVAF
TRBJ2-5 | TRBV12-3/TRBV12-4 | ASTETGLGETQY
TRBJ2-2 | TRBV6-1 | ASRISGGARTGELF
TRBJ2-1 | TRBV11-2 | ASSPANEQF
TRBJ1-4 | TRBV5-1 | ASSLVGQAREKLF
TRBJ1-2 | TRBV7-2 | ASSYGTGGGYGYT
TRBJ2-2 | TRBV28 | ASRVVVAGTGELF